This T cell receptor (beta chain) was identified in a study of shared clonotypes between healthy human individuals. The overall study: A donor's plate count was three for CD4 naive and three for CD4 memory; CD8 naive had two and CD8 memory one. Study-level findings and limits: Represented diversity, genetic and exposure-history alike, was limited by few donors. Roughly 5% of naive CD4 clonotypes were common to a handful of donors.

The table came from immunoSEQ multiplex PCR; TCRdb's copy has only in-frame clones and leaves some out. The table records under 850,000 clones, just under 75% of them present only once. The sample holds a few counts of this clone. No antigen is known for it. The CDR3 is made up of 14 amino acids. Sample: memory CD4+ T cells sorted from blood. As to subset: CD45RA-negative fraction. The V and J genes are TRBV21-1 and TRBJ1-1. TRBV21-1 constitutes a pseudogene. This sequence was found in a woman under 40 in good health. The CDR3 region has the DNA TGTGCCAGCAGCAATGATAGGGCCGGGAGGGAAGCTTTCTTT. Protein: CASSNDRAGREAFF.